This T cell receptor beta chain was identified in a study of T cell responses to AZD1222 COVID-19 vaccine. TCRdb's table, derived via immunoSEQ multiplex PCR, lists solely in-frame clones and lacks some. This sample has roughly 84,000 clones, with 70% to 90% found just once. Pooled together were second doses at about 4 or about 12 weeks. After removal of 5 bases from V and 9 bases from J, the junction contained 5 bases not matched to a gene. The CDR3 has 13 residues. The chain combines TRBV12-3 or TRBV12-4 with TRBJ2-1, with 9 positions matching TRBD2. This clonotype originated in an adult who received the AZD1222 COVID-19 vaccine. The sequenced sample was peripheral blood, obtained 28 days after the second AZD1222 dose. The CDR3 DNA sequence: TGTGCCAGCAGTACTGCAGCGGGAGGTGAGCAGTTCTTC. This codes for CASSTAAGGEQFF.